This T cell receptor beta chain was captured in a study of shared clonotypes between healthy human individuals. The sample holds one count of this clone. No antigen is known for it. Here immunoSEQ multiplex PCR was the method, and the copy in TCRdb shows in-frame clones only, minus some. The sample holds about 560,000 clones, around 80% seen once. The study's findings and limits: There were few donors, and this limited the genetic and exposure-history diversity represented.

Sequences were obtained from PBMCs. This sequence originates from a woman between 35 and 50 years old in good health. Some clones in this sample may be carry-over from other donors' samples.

The CDR3 loop is CASRPGRGTNTGELFF. The CDR3 DNA follows: TGTGCCAGCAGACCCGGGCGCGGGACAAACACCGGGGAGCTGTTTTTT. The chain recombines TRBV7-8 with TRBJ2-2; D could derive from TRBD1 or TRBD2 (6 bases each). The germline CDR1 and CDR2 sequences are SGHVS and FQNEAQ. The CDR3 runs to 16 residues. Trimming took off 6 bases at V and 2 bases at J, with 16 bases between the two ends.